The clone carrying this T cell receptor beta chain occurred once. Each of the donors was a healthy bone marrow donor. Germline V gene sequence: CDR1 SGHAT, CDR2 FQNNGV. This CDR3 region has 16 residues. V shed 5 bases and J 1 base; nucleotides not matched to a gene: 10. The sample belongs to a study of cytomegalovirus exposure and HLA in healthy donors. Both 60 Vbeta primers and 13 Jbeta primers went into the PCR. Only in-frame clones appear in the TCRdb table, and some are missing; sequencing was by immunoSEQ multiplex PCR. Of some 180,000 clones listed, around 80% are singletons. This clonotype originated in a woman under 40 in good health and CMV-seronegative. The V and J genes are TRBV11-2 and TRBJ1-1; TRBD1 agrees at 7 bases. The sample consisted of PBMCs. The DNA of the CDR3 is TGTGCCAGCAGCCCGGGACAGCTTATTTCGAACACTGAAGCTTTCTTT. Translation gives CASSPGQLISNTEAFF. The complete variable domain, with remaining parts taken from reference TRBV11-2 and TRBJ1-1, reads EAGVAQSPRYKIIEKRQSVAFWCNPISGHATLYWYQQILGQGPKLLIQFQNNGVVDDSQLPKDRFSAERLKGVDSTLKIQPAKLEDSAVYLCASSPGQLISNTEAFFGQGTRLTVV.